This TCR beta chain was recorded in a study of T cell responses to AZD1222 COVID-19 vaccine. Profiled with immunoSEQ multiplex PCR; TCRdb holds only in-frame clones, not every one. Of tens of thousands of clones in the sample, around three quarters were seen once. Germline V gene sequence: CDR1 SGHAT, CDR2 FQNNGV. V gave up 5 bases and J gave up 5 bases, with 15 bases separating them. This CDR3 contains 15 residues. Material: peripheral blood, obtained on day 0 of AZD1222 vaccination. This clonotype originated in an adult in good health. V and J are TRBV11-2 and TRBJ1-4, with D possibly TRBD1 on 6 matching bases. CDR3 loop: CASSINRAGNEKLFF. The DNA of the CDR3 is TGTGCCAGCAGCATTAACAGGGCAGGGAATGAAAAACTGTTTTTT.